The 17 T cell receptor beta chains in this list originate from one sample, sequenced in a study of vaccination and CD4 T cells after COVID-19. The Oncomine TCR Beta short-read assay was applied to DNA of cultured CD4+ T cells. Via MiXCR, TCRdb re-called the PCR reads, giving one row per CDR3 protein. Of about 20,000 distinct CDR3 sequences detected, roughly 45% appear once; the ten largest clones hold around an eighth. Antigen specificity for these receptors is unknown. Described treatment: roughly ten-day PBMC culture with coronavirus spike peptide pools or control peptides (ViraFEST assay). The source material was CD4+ T cells from blood, cultured in vitro. These receptors originate from a human donor who had recovered from COVID-19.

This CDR3 reads CASSLKYDSPLHF. CDR3 in DNA: TGCGCCAGCAGCTTGAAATACGATTCACCCCTCCACTTT. This rearrangement joins TRBV5-1 to TRBJ1-6; no clear D. The CDR3 covers 13 residues. The germline V gene encodes CDR1 SGHRS and CDR2 YFSETQ. V lost 1 base, J lost 8 bases, and 7 bases lay in between.

This clonotype appeared a few times. The V call is TRBV21-1, the J call TRBJ2-3. TRBV21-1 is deemed a pseudogene. This CDR3 has 12 amino acids. CDR3 region: CASSSSTDTQYF. The CDR3 nucleotides are TGTGCCAGCAGCAGCTCTACAGATACGCAGTATTTT.

J is TRBJ2-7 and V is TRBV11-2, with unresolved D. CDR1 SGHAT and CDR2 FQNNGV come from the germline V gene. Deletions cut 1 base from V and 4 bases from J, with 5 bases between. The CDR3 has 12 amino acids. The CDR3 region is CASSLARYEQYF. CDR3 nucleotides: TGTGCCAGCAGCTTAGCCAGATACGAGCAGTACTTC.

This chain links TRBV7-2 with TRBJ2-2, with 7 bases lining up with TRBD2. With 9 bases clipped from V and 6 bases from J, the junction kept 16 bases outside the gene matches. The CDR3 loop spans 16 amino acids. Germline V gives CDR1 SGHTA, CDR2 FQGNSA. For the CDR3, the DNA is TGTGCCAGTACACTTAGGGGAGGACTAGGCCCCGGGGAGCTGTTTTTT. It codes for CASTLRGGLGPGELFF.

Details on this clonotype: A junction boundary mismatches the germline segment, possibly from a read error. The chain couples TRBV7-9 to TRBJ1-3; D call uncertain. Germline assignment: CDR1 SEHNR and CDR2 FQNEAQ (reference sequence). The CDR3 consists of 14 residues. CDR3 sequence (DNA): TGTGCCAGGAGCTTAGGGCAGGCAGGAAACACCATATATTTT. This encodes CARSLGQAGNTIYF. The entire variable domain, with the rest obtained from reference TRBV7-9 and TRBJ1-3, is as follows: DTGVSQNPRHKITKRGQNVTFRCDPISEHNRLYWYRQTLGQGPEFLTYFQNEAQLEKSRLLSDRFSAERPKGSFSTLEIQRTEQGDSAMYLCARSLGQAGNTIYFGEGSWLTVV.

The chain is built from TRBV7-9 and TRBJ2-3, with 9 positions matching TRBD1. CDR1 and CDR2 from the germline V gene are SEHNR and FQNEAQ (reference sequence). The CDR3 is 18 residues long. Trimming at V came to 4 bases and at J to 3 bases, leaving 14 bases not matched to a gene. Written as DNA, the CDR3 is TGTGCCAGCAGCTCCACCCGGGGACAGGGACAAACTACAGATACGCAGTATTTT. Translated: CASSSTRGQGQTTDTQYF.

This clonotype was picked up a small number of times. The rearrangement links TRBV20-1 to TRBJ1-5; perhaps TRBD1 as D (5 bases). The CDR3 is 14 residues long. The V and J ends lost 5 bases and 3 bases respectively, with 14 bases between them. CDR1 is DFQATT and CDR2 is SNEGSKA in the germline V gene (reference sequence). The CDR3 region is CSAVGGTSNQPQHF. The CDR3 bases are TGCAGTGCTGTGGGGGGGACTTCCAATCAGCCCCAGCATTTT.

The rearrangement uses TRBV28 and TRBJ1-1; 7 nucleotides line up with TRBD1. The ends lost 3 bases at V and 4 bases at J; junction bases unmatched: 8. Germline CDR1 is MDHEN and CDR2 is SYDVKM. The length of the CDR3 is 15 residues. The chain's CDR3 is CASSFPLRGSTEAFF. For the CDR3, the DNA is TGTGCCAGCAGTTTCCCCCTCAGGGGGAGCACTGAAGCTTTCTTT.

This clonotype was counted once. A read error likely explains this, since a far larger clone differs by one base. The V call is TRBV21-1, the J call TRBJ2-1; the D call of TRBD1 is as the table states it, not checked on the DNA. The DNA matches TRBJ2-7 better at its end, which makes the J call doubtful. TRBV21-1 corresponds to a pseudogene. There are 15 residues in the CDR3. In DNA form, the CDR3 reads TGTGCCAGCAGCACACGACAGGGTTGTCTCCACGAGCAGTACTTC. It yields the protein CASSTRQGCLHEQYF.

This clonotype was seen only a few times. V gene TRBV27 combines with J gene TRBJ2-7, with D tentatively TRBD1 (6 bases). V was pared by 5 bases and J by 1 base, with 15 bases between. The CDR3 totals 15 residues. Germline values: CDR1 MNHEY, CDR2 SMNVEV (reference sequence). The CDR3 coding sequence is TGTGCCAGCAGTGCACTCGGGACACCTTCCTACGAGCAGTACTTC. It codes for CASSALGTPSYEQYF.

The V call is TRBV30, the J call TRBJ2-6; no clear D. With 2 bases removed from V and 0 bases from J, the gap between germline ends came to 5 bases. CDR1 is GTSNPN and CDR2 is SVGIG in the germline V gene (reference sequence). This CDR3 is built from 14 residues. The CDR3 bases are TGTGCCTGGAGTCGCAGCTCTGGGGCCAACGTCCTGACTTTC. This translates into CAWSRSSGANVLTF.

The chain uses TRBV28 and TRBJ1-6; 9 nucleotides match TRBD1. The junction had 3 bases not matched to a gene; V was cut back by 4 bases and J by 8 bases. CDR3 length equals 14 residues. In germline, CDR1 is MDHEN, CDR2 SYDVKM. The CDR3 reads CASSSGDRDSPLHF. CDR3 bases: TGTGCCAGCAGTTCCGGGGACAGGGATTCACCCCTCCACTTT.

The V call is TRBV7-8, the J call TRBJ2-7; unclear D gene. The CDR3 length is 13 residues. The V end lost 2 bases, the J end lost 4 bases, and 9 bases lay between the germline ends. Germline assignment: CDR1 SGHVS and CDR2 FQNEAQ. The CDR3 loop reads CASSLLANYEQYF. The CDR3, as DNA: TGTGCCAGCAGCTTACTGGCCAATTACGAGCAGTACTTC.

The chain joins TRBV10-3 to TRBJ2-5; no clear D gene. The V end was cut by 2 bases, the J end by 9 bases, with 10 bases between. Germline lookup yields CDR1 ENHRY and CDR2 SYGVKD. The CDR3 is 12 residues long. CDR3 region: CAISEDGSSQYF. The CDR3 DNA reads TGTGCCATCAGTGAGGATGGGTCTTCCCAGTACTTC.

This clonotype has only a few counts. The rearrangement links TRBV12-3 or TRBV12-4 to TRBJ2-1; D possibly matches TRBD1 or TRBD2 (5 bases each). Trimming shortened V by 5 bases and J by 0 bases, and 17 bases separated the two germline ends. The CDR3 is made up of 17 amino acids. CDR3 region: CASSEGAGGPSYNEQFF. In DNA, the CDR3 is TGTGCCAGCAGTGAAGGGGCAGGAGGACCCTCCTACAATGAGCAGTTCTTC.

The table lists this clonotype with a few counts. The chain employs TRBV20-1 and TRBJ1-2, with 9 bases that match TRBD1. The length of the CDR3 is 13 residues. Germline V gene data show CDR1 as DFQATT and CDR2 as SNEGSKA (reference sequence). Trimming at V came to 6 bases and at J to 0 bases, leaving 2 bases not matched to a gene. The CDR3 region has the DNA TGCAGTGCCTGGACAGGGGCTAACTATGGCTACACCTTC. This sequence encodes CSAWTGANYGYTF.

By share, this clonotype ranks as medium-sized (0.01 to 0.1%). The chain is built from TRBV5-1 and TRBJ2-3; D gene unclear. CDR3 length: 13 residues. V was clipped by 4 bases and J by 1 base, with 7 bases between them. From germline, CDR1 is SGHRS and CDR2 YFSETQ. In DNA, the CDR3 is TGCGCCAGCAGCCCGATCCGCACAGATACGCAGTATTTT. It translates to CASSPIRTDTQYF.